This record looks at one T cell receptor (beta chain) sequence and its context. The antigen remains undetermined. The J segment lost 5 bases and the V segment lost 2 bases, leaving 5 bases of the junction unmatched. The CDR3 loop spans 14 amino acids. The germline CDR1 and CDR2 sequences are MGHRA and YSYEKL. The source of the sample is a study of T cells after posttransplantation cyclophosphamide. General observations from the study: Donor CD8+ memory clones often dominated recipient blood repertoires at later times. Tissue-infiltrating T cells from skin or gut overlapped little with blood T cells. Recipient CMV seropositivity and CMV reactivation strongly tracked TRB clonality.

Busulfan-fludarabine conditioning, marrow transplant, and cyclophosphamide on days +3 and +4 were administered. Assay used: immunoSEQ multiplex PCR; TCRdb lists only in-frame clones, some missing. The data show roughly 20,000 clones, about 68% seen once. The chain couples TRBV4-1 to TRBJ1-1; TRBD1 agrees at 7 bases. The receptor's source is a male patient aged 30 to 39 who received an allogeneic stem cell transplant from a related donor, was CMV-positive, and had acute GVHD only. Some of the T cells might come from the graft donor. The source material was PBMCs, sampled after an allogeneic stem cell transplant with post-transplant cyclophosphamide. The CDR3 sequence: CASSQPQGRTEAFF. The DNA of the CDR3 is TGCGCCAGCAGCCAACCACAGGGGAGGACTGAAGCTTTCTTT.